This entry describes one T cell receptor (beta chain). Its antigen is currently unknown. TCRdb's table, derived via immunoSEQ multiplex PCR, lists solely in-frame clones and lacks some. The data contain roughly 890,000 clones, 80% to 95% of them seen just once; the ten biggest clones take up about 24%. The sample is drawn from a study of shared clonotypes between healthy human individuals. About the research overall: Contributing individuals were a couple of females and a few males aged 18 to 49. CD8 memory received one plate per donor, CD8 naive two, CD4 memory three and CD4 naive three.

Study findings and constraints: Clonotype sharing across four donors was observed for about 5.2% of naive CD4 clonotypes. When compared with the clonotypes that were shared by all four sorted-subset donors, the non-shared clonotypes turned out to have lower generation probabilities.

CD45RO-negative CD8 cells positively selected for CCR7 made up the naive population, which excluded terminally differentiated effector memory CD45RA+ cells. Germline-derived CDR1 and CDR2 are SGHDN and FVKESK. This CDR3 is built from 15 residues. With 4 bases removed from V and 2 bases from J, the gap between germline ends came to 13 bases. The sample taken for sequencing was naive CD8+ T cells sorted from blood. V is TRBV14 and J is TRBJ2-3; weak D call: TRBD1 (6 bases). The clonotype comes from a man aged 25 to 40 in good health. CDR3 coding DNA: TGTGCCAGCAGCCCCGGGACATCTTACACAGATACGCAGTATTTT. Translation gives CASSPGTSYTDTQYF.